A few counts support the clone carrying this TCR beta chain. RNA transcripts were the template for amplifying TCR beta CDR3 regions. Primed by the HTBI set, a first-round RT-PCR was run on the TCR CDR3. TCRdb itself ran the multiplex PCR reads through MiXCR, one entry per CDR3 protein. The table lists over 400,000 distinct CDR3 sequences, roughly 23% of them singletons. Trimming removed 5 bases at V and 7 bases at J, with 15 bases between. Germline V CDR1 and CDR2: SEHNR, FQNEAQ (reference sequence). CDR3 size: 14 residues. The sample is drawn from a study of T cells in Graves' hyperthyroidism and ophthalmopathy.

This sequence joins TRBV7-9 and TRBJ2-1; a possible D gene is TRBD2 (5 bases). This receptor was obtained from a woman aged 70-85 years with Graves' ophthalmopathy. The specimen was blood. CDR3 bases: TGTGCCAGCAGCCCTCGGGCCCAGCGGAATGAGCAGTTCTTC. This sequence encodes CASSPRAQRNEQFF. Looking up the rest from reference TRBV7-9 and TRBJ2-1 gives the full variable domain: DTGVSQNPRHKITKRGQNVTFRCDPISEHNRLYWYRQTLGQGPEFLTYFQNEAQLEKSRLLSDRFSAERPKGSFSTLEIQRTEQGDSAMYLCASSPRAQRNEQFFGPGTRLTVL.